The clone carrying this T cell receptor (beta chain) was detected only once. MiXCR was run by TCRdb on the RT-PCR reads, yielding one entry per CDR3 protein. The top ten hold roughly two thirds of the sample, which has about 96,000 distinct CDR3 sequences, roughly 52% seen once. The data originate from a study of patients and donors after allogeneic stem cell transplantation. The germline V and J ends were trimmed by 0 bases and 0 bases, with 20 bases remaining between them. The germline CDR1 and CDR2 sequences are LGHNA and YSLEER. This CDR3 is built from 19 residues. This chain joins TRBV4-3 and TRBJ1-2; D ambiguous. Input material: blood, either unsorted or a sorted T cell fraction (not recorded which). This receptor was obtained from a human donor who was either an allogeneic HSCT recipient or a stem cell or donor lymphocyte infusion donor (not recorded which). It is not recorded whose cells these are; they may come from a transplant donor. In DNA, the CDR3 is TGCGCCAGCAGCCAAGACCTTGTGGGATCCGTCGGTGCTAACTATGGCTACACCTTC. This gives the protein CASSQDLVGSVGANYGYTF.